These T cell receptor beta chains were read from a single sample in a study of blood T cell repertoires in COVID-19. Only in-frame clones appear in the TCRdb table, and some are missing; sequencing was by immunoSEQ multiplex PCR. The table shows approximately 140,000 clones, with around 76% occurring only once. What was sequenced was peripheral blood. The receptors here all came from a man older than 75 with acute or convalescent COVID-19. CDR3s leave out the opening cysteine and the closing phenylalanine or tryptophan. Size values are once, few and many counts, or a class for expanded clones, and some rows have none.

abundance,j_gene,v_gene,CDR3aa
few,TRBJ1-6,TRBV2,ASSRDTYNSPLH
-,TRBJ2-1,TRBV5-6,ASSASGTGISYNEQF
-,TRBJ1-5,TRBV7-2,ASSPTGNQPQH
-,TRBJ2-7,TRBV18,ASSPGTGGYEQY
-,TRBJ1-1,TRBV9,ASARGRGLNTEAF
once,TRBJ1-2,TRBV20-1,SAKGDYGYT
-,TRBJ2-3,TRBV7-6,ASSPPPSGGSPFTDTQY
-,TRBJ1-1,TRBV19,ASSILLQSYTEAF
once,TRBJ2-1,TRBV7-2,ASSLSTTSVQNEQF
-,TRBJ1-6,TRBV5-1,ASSSLDRNSPLH
-,TRBJ1-4,TRBV4-1,ASSHVVGQGVWEKLF
-,TRBJ1-5,TRBV3-1/TRBV3-2,ASSPSGGGQPQH
-,TRBJ2-7,TRBV5-5,ASSSHRDYEQY
-,TRBJ2-2,TRBV4-3,ASSQELAGVETGELF
-,TRBJ1-5,TRBV28,ASSSGQSTFGQPQH
-,TRBJ2-2,TRBV7-3,ASSSAITNTGELF
once,TRBJ2-3,TRBV7-2,ASTVGLAGSGTDTQY
once,TRBJ1-6,TRBV6-1,ASSENPTSFGNSPLH
-,TRBJ1-4,TRBV5-6,ASSFIGDRGGEKLF
few,TRBJ2-5,TRBV3-1/TRBV3-2,ASSSVGETQY
-,TRBJ2-3,TRBV30,AWSVRVLAGVADTQY